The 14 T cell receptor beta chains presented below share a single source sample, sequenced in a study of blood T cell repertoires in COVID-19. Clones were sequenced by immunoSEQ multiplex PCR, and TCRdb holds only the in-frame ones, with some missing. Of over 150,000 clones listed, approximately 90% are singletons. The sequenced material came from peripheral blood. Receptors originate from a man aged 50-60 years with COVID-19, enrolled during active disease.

Here the CDR3 reads CASSVTGDRNTEAFF. DNA of the CDR3: TGTGCCAGCAGCGTCACGGGGGATAGGAACACTGAAGCTTTCTTT. This chain links TRBV9 with TRBJ1-1; a weak D match, TRBD1 (5 bases). Germline lookup yields CDR1 SGDLS and CDR2 YYNGEE. This CDR3 region has 15 residues. The germline V and J ends were trimmed by 2 bases and 1 base, with 12 bases remaining between them.

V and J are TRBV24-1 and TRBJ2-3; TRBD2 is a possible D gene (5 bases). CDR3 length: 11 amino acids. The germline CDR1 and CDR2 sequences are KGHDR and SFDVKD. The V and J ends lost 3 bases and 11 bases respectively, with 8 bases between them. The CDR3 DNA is TGTGCCACCAGTGATCCACGGGAGCAGTATTTT. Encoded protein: CATSDPREQYF.

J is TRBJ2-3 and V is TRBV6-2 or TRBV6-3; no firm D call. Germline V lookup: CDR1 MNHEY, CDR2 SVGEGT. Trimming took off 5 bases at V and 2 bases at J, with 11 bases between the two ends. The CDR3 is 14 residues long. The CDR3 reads CASSGQRFTDTQYF. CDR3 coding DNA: TGTGCCAGCAGTGGGCAGAGATTCACAGATACGCAGTATTTT.

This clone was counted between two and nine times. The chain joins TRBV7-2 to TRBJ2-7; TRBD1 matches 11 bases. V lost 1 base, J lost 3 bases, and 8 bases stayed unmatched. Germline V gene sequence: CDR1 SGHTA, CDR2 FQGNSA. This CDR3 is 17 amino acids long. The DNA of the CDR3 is TGTGCCAGCAGCTTAGGTCCATCCGGGACAGGGGGCTACGAGCAGTACTTC. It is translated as CASSLGPSGTGGYEQYF.

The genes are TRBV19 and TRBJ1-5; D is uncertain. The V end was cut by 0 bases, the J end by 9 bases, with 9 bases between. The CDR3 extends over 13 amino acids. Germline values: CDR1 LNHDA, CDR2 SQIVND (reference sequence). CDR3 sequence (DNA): TGTGCCAGTAGTATAGACGGTTTTGGGCCCCAGCATTTT. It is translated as CASSIDGFGPQHF.

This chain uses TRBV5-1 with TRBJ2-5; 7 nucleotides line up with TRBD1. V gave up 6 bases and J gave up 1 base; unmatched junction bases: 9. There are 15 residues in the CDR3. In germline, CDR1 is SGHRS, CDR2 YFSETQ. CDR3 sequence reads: CASTPGTGVQETQYF. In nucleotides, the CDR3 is TGCGCCAGCACACCTGGAACAGGGGTCCAAGAGACCCAGTACTTC.

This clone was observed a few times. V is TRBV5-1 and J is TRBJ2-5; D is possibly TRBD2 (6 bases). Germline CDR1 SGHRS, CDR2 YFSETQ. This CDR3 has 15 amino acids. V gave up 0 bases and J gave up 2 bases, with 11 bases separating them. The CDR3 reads CASSLVTSGQETQYF. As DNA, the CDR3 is TGCGCCAGCAGCTTGGTGACTAGTGGACAAGAGACCCAGTACTTC. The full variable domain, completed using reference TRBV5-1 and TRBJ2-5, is KAGVTQTPRYLIKTRGQQVTLSCSPISGHRSVSWYQQTPGQGLQFLFEYFSETQRNKGNFPGRFSGRQFSNSRSEMNVSTLELGDSALYLCASSLVTSGQETQYFGPGTRLLVL.

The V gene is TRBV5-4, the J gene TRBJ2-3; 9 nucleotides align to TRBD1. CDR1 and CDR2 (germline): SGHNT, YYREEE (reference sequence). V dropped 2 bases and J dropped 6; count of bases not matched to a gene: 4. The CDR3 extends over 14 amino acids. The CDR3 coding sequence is TGTGCCAGCAGCTTACGGACAGGGGAGGATACGCAGTATTTT. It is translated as CASSLRTGEDTQYF.

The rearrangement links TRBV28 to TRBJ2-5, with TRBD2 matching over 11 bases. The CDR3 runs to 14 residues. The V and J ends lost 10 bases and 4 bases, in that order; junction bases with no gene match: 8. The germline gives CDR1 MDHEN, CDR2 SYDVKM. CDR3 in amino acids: CAIGSGGEGETQYF. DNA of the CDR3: TGTGCCATCGGTAGCGGGGGGGAGGGAGAGACCCAGTACTTC.

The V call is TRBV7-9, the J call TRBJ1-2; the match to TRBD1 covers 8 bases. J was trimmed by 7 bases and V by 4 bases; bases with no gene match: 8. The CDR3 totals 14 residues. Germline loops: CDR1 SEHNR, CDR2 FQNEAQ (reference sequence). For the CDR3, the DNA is TGTGCCAGCAGCTCCTGGACAGGGTTGGGTGGCTACACCTTC. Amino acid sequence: CASSSWTGLGGYTF.

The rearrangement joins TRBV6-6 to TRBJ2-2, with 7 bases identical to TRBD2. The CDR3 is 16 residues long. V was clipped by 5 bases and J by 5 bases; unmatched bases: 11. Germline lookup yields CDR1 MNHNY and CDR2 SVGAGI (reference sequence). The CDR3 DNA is TGTGCCAGCAGTCAACCTCGGCAGCGGGGAACCGGGGAGCTGTTTTTT. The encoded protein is CASSQPRQRGTGELFF.

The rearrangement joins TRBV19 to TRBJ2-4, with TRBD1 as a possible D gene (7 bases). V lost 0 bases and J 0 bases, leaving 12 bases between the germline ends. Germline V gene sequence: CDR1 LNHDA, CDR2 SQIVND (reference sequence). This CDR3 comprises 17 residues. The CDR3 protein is CASSIDYRGLAKNIQYF. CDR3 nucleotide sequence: TGTGCCAGTAGTATAGACTACAGGGGACTAGCCAAAAACATTCAGTACTTC.

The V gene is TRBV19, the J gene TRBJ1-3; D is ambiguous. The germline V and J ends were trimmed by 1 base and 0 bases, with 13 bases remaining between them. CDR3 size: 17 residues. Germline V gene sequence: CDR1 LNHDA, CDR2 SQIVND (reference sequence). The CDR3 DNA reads TGTGCCAGTAGTATAGGAGCCGCCACCATCTCTGGAAACACCATATATTTT. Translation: CASSIGAATISGNTIYF.

As DNA, the CDR3 is TGTGCCAGCAGTTTATCGGAGACAGGGATGGCCGGGGAGCTGTTTTTT. Encoded protein: CASSLSETGMAGELFF. The chain has TRBV27 and TRBJ2-2; 7 positions agree with TRBD1. V shed 0 bases, J shed 6 bases, and the junction held 7 bases outside the gene matches. The CDR3 contains 16 residues. Germline V CDR1 and CDR2: MNHEY, SMNVEV (reference sequence).